This TCR beta chain originates from a study of T cells in tumors after PD-1 blockade. Looking at the study overall: Treatment was either pembrolizumab 200 mg every 3 weeks or cemiplimab 350 mg every 2 weeks. Daily vismodegib 150 mg continued in a subset of anti-PD-1-treated patients.

Profiled with immunoSEQ multiplex PCR; TCRdb holds only in-frame clones, not every one. The sample lists several thousand clones, roughly two thirds occurring once. This CDR3 has 15 amino acids. The V end was cut by 0 bases, the J end by 5 bases, with 10 bases between. The germline V gene has CDR1 ENHRY and CDR2 SYGVKD. This clone is large by share. Its target is not known. Study-level points and caveats: Approximately 41% of tumor TCR clonotypes were also found in blood.

The chain recombines TRBV10-3 with TRBJ2-2; D possibly corresponds to TRBD1 (6 bases). The sequenced sample was tumor tissue, obtained after anti-PD-1 treatment. This TCR derives from a human donor with basal cell carcinoma. The CDR3 is CAISESSQGTGELFF. The CDR3 DNA is TGTGCCATCAGTGAGTCTTCCCAGGGGACCGGGGAGCTGTTTTTT.